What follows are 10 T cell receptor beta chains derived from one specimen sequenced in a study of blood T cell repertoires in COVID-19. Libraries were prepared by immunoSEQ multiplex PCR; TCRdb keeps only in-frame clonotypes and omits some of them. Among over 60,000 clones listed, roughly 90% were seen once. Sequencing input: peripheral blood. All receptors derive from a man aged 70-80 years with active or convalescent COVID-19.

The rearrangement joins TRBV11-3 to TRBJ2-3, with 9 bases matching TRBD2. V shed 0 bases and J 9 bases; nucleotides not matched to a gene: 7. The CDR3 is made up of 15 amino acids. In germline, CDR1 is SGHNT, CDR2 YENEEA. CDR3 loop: CASSLDSSGMRTQYF. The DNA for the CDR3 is TGTGCCAGCAGCTTAGATTCTAGCGGGATGCGGACGCAGTATTTT.

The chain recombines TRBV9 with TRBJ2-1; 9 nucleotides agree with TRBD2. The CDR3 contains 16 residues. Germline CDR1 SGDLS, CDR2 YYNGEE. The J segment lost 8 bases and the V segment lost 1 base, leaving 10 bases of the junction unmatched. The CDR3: CASSVQASGTGYEQFF. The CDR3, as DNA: TGTGCCAGCAGCGTACAGGCTAGCGGGACGGGATATGAGCAGTTCTTC.

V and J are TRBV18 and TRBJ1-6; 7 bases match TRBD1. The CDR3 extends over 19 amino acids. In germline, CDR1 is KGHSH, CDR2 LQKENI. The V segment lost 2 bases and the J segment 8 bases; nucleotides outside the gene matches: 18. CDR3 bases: TGTGCCAGCTCACCAATCGCCCCCCTTCCGCGGGACAGTTATTCACCCCTCCACTTT. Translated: CASSPIAPLPRDSYSPLHF.

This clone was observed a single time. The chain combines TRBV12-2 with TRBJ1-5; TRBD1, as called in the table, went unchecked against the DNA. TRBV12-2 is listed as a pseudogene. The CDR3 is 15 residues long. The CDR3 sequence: CASRLERTGNQPQHF. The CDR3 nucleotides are TGTGCAAGTCGCTTAGAAAGGACAGGGAATCAGCCCCAGCATTTT.

CDR3 nucleotide sequence: TGTGCCAGCAGTGAACAGGGCCTCTCTTACGAGCAGTACTTC. This gives the protein CASSEQGLSYEQYF. The V and J genes are TRBV2 and TRBJ2-7; weak D call: TRBD1 (5 bases). The CDR3 loop spans 14 amino acids. Germline V gene data show CDR1 as SNHLY and CDR2 as FYNNEI. V was pared by 2 bases and J by 4 bases, with 12 bases between.

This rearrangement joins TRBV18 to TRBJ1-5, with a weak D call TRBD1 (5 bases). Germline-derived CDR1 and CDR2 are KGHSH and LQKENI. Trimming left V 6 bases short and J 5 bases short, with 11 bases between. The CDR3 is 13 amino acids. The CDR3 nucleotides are TGTGCCAGCTCCCCCGGGGGTGATCAGCCCCAGCATTTT. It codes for CASSPGGDQPQHF.

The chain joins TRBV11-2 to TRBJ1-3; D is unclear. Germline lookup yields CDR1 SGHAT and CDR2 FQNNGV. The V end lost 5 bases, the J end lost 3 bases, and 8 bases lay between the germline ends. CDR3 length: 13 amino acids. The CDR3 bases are TGTGCCAGCAGCCTCCACAGTGGAAACACCATATATTTT. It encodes CASSLHSGNTIYF.

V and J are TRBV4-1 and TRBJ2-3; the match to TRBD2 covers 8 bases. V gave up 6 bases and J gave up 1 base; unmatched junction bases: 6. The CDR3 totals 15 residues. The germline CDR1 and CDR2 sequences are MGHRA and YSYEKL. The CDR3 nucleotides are TGCGCCAGCAGGACTAGCGAGGGGCGCACAGATACGCAGTATTTT. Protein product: CASRTSEGRTDTQYF.

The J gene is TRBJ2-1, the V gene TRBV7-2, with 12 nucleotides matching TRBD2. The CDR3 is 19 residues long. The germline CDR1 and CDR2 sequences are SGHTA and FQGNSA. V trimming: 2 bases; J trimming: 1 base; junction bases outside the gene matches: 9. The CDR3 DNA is TGTGCCAGCAGCTTAACCCGGACTAGCGGGATGCGGTCCTACAATGAGCAGTTCTTC. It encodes CASSLTRTSGMRSYNEQFF.

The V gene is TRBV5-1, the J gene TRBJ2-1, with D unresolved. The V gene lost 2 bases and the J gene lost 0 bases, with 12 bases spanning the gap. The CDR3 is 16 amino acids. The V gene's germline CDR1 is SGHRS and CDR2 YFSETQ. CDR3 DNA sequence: TGCGCCAGCAGCTTTATGACTCTAAGCTCCTACAATGAGCAGTTCTTC. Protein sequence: CASSFMTLSSYNEQFF.